This TCR beta chain was sequenced during a study of blood T cell repertoires in COVID-19 (dated by TCRdb to 2018 to 2021). With respect to the entire study: Samples covering the acute and convalescent phases of COVID-19 were provided by collaborators in the United States, Italy and Spain. The repertoires were made available in a free public database intended to serve as a resource for research on the immune response to SARS-CoV-2. Where HLA class I and class II types were available, the types were taken from metadata supplied by the sample provider, not from assay-based typing. The samples were drawn from the first 160 participants of the ongoing ImmuneRACE study and from roughly 1,300 subjects provided by 6 global collaborators. The sample metadata nearly always contained a de-identified subject ID, COVID-19 status, age in years and sex. Deeply sampled blood TCRbeta repertoires from subjects exposed to, actively infected with, or recovered from COVID-19 were included in the dataset. The material from the prospective study consisted of cDNA or gDNA derived from T cells, B-cell-depleted T cells, or PBMCs.

Points on this clone: Its antigen is not yet known. No qualities accompany the bases; no much larger clone lies one base away.

TCRbeta CDR3 regions were amplified from genomic DNA by means of the immunoSEQ Assay, a bias-controlled multiplex PCR. Regarding the original processing steps: Within the assay, amplification of reference gene primers was used to estimate how many nucleated cells each sample contained. To quantify the absolute abundance of each unique TCRbeta CDR3 rearrangement, sequence reads were collapsed and filtered. For each sample, productive Simpson clonality was calculated by taking the square root of Simpson's diversity index across productive rearrangements. The immuneACCESS repertoire file appears here via TCRdb, limited to in-frame rearrangements. These files lack a portion of the clones; in checked studies, under half of the deficit traces to unresolved V genes, and the cause of the others is not known. Clone size and the V and J calls come from that table; the DNA yielded D and trimming. This sample has 380,000 or so clones in its table, and around 92% of those were observed once. Clones ranked in the top ten supply 0.95% to 1.5% of the sample.

Collaborating institutions collected whole blood in K2EDTA tubes following their own protocols. For TCRbeta analysis, collaborator samples were shipped as frozen whole blood, as isolated PBMCs, or as DNA extracted from either sample type. Beyond this particular receptor, the publication reports: Clinical and demographic metadata were provided uncurated, with the amount varying by source and participant.

This clonotype was sampled from a man between 40 and 49 years old with acute or convalescent COVID-19. What was sequenced was peripheral blood.

Here the CDR3 is given as CAWSVLGFENTEAFF. The sequence in DNA is TGTGCCTGGAGTGTACTCGGGTTTGAAAACACTGAAGCTTTCTTT. The sequence joins TRBV30 to TRBJ1-1; the D gene cannot be named for sure. Looking up the germline V gene (reference sequence) yields CDR1 GTSNPN and CDR2 SVGIG. V sheds 0 bases and J sheds 2 bases, leaving 13 bases between their ends. The CDR3 measures 15 amino acids from cysteine to phenylalanine. The CDR3 DNA has 45 bases and is translated from base 1.